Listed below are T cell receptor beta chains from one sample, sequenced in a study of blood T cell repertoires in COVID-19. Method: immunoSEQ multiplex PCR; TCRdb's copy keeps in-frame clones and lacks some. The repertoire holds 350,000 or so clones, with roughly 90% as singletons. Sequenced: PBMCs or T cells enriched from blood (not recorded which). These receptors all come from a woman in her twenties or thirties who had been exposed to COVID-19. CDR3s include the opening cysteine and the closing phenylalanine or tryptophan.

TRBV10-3	CAISGNDRGRETQYF
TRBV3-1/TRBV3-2	CASSQDSLAGVGNEQFF
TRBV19	CASSISLDNEQFF
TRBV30	CAWISIRSGNTIYF
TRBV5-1	CASSERGDREYGYTF
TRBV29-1	CSVRVSSGANVLTF
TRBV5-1	CASSLVGTSKHTGELFF
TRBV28	CASSSQGTGRNQPQHF
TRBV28	CASSGGQPYGYTF
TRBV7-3	CASSFPQVNYGYTF
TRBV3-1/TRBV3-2	CASSQGTGDTQYF
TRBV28	CASLNGGGEKLFF
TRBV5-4	CASSSLTSGINTGELFF
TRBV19	CASSVVPGQIEQYF
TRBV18	CASSPPLGQGGYGYTF
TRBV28	CASSLQTGVRSPLHF
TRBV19	CASRPGHTFYEQYF